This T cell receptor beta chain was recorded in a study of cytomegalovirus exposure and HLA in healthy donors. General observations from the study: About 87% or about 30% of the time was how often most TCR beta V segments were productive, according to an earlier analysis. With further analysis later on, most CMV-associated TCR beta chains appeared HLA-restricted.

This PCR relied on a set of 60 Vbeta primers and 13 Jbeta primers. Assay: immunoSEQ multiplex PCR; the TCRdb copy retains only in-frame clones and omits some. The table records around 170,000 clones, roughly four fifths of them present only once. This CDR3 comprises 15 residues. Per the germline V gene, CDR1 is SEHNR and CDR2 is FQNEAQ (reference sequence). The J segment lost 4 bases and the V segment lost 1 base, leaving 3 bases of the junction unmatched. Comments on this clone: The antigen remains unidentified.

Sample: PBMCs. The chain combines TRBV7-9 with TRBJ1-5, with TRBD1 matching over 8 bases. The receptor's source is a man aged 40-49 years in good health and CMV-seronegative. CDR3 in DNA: TGTGCCAGCAGCTTAGACAGGGGGAGTAATCAGCCCCAGCATTTT. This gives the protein CASSLDRGSNQPQHF.